The T cell receptor beta chain under discussion was sequenced for a study of neurological immune-mediated disorders. The cDNA was synthesized by means of template-switch 5'RACE, which was carried out with 10-nucleotide random UMIs. TCRdb called the 5' RACE reads again in MiXCR, with one record for every CDR3 protein. This sample has 65,000 to 90,000 distinct CDR3 sequences, with about a tenth found just once. This CDR3 region has 15 residues. The germline V and J ends were trimmed by 4 bases and 2 bases, with 18 bases remaining between them. In germline, CDR1 is DFQATT, CDR2 SNEGSKA (reference sequence).

The sequenced sample consisted of PBMCs. J is TRBJ2-7 and V is TRBV20-1, with a possible D match to TRBD1 (6 bases). The sequence was obtained from a man aged 40-49 years in good health. The CDR3 spells CSATPQGPSTYEQYF. CDR3 DNA: TGCAGTGCTACCCCCCAGGGGCCGAGTACCTACGAGCAGTACTTC.